The present T cell receptor (beta chain) was sequenced within a study of blood T cell repertoires in COVID-19 (dated by TCRdb to the early 2020s). About the study as a whole: Samples covering the acute and convalescent phases of COVID-19 were provided by collaborators in the United States, Italy and Spain. The prospective study material was composed of cDNA or gDNA derived from T cells, B-cell-depleted T cells, or PBMCs. The dataset comprised deeply sampled blood TCRbeta repertoires from subjects exposed to, actively infected with, or recovered from COVID-19. A freely available public database, intended as a resource for researchers studying the immune response to SARS-CoV-2, is where the repertoires were released. Samples came from the ongoing ImmuneRACE study (first 160 participants) plus 1,254 subjects from 6 global collaborators. Sample metadata almost always included a de-identified subject ID, COVID-19 status, age in years and sex. HLA class I and class II types, where available, came from metadata supplied by the sample provider rather than from assay-based typing.

Remarks on this clone: It has no known antigen specificity. No per-base quality is available; no much larger clone lies one base away.

Including the terminal cysteine and phenylalanine, the CDR3 comprises 16 residues. The retained sequence is limited to the CDR3, 48 bases, with the frame set at the first base. CDR1 and CDR2, per the germline V gene (reference sequence), are LNHNV and YYDKDF. V lost 3 bases and J lost 8 bases, and the count of bases not matched to a germline gene is 8. One collaborating source in Seattle enrolled patients during active infection and followed them longitudinally through the course of disease. The collaborating institutions used their own protocols to collect whole blood in K2EDTA tubes. For TCRbeta analysis, collaborators shipped samples in one of three forms: frozen whole blood, isolated PBMCs, or DNA extracted from either of those sample types. The paper's findings and limits, for the study overall: The quantity of clinical and demographic metadata differed by source and by participant and was supplied without curation.

TCRbeta CDR3 regions were amplified from genomic DNA using the immunoSEQ Assay, a bias-controlled multiplex PCR. In the authors' own workflow: Nucleated cell counts per sample were estimated from amplification of reference gene primers within the assay. Sequence reads were collapsed and filtered to measure the absolute abundance of every unique TCRbeta CDR3 rearrangement. For each sample, productive Simpson clonality was calculated as the square root of Simpson's diversity index across productive rearrangements. Drawn from immuneACCESS, this table holds only the in-frame rearrangements with V and J called that TCRdb kept. Clones are partly lost; checked studies trace under half to an unresolved V gene and leave the rest unexplained. That table furnishes V, J and clone size, whereas the DNA furnished D and trimming. The sample data list 200,000 to 300,000 clones, and around 90% of these were observed just once. The top ten hold around 0.83% of the sample.

The sample taken for sequencing was peripheral blood. This clonotype was obtained from a man aged 25 to 45 with COVID-19, enrolled during active disease. The receptor chain draws on TRBV15 and TRBJ2-1, with 12 bases in between that match TRBD2. At the DNA level, the sequence is TGTGCCACCAGCAGCTTTCGGCTAGCGGGGGGGCATGAGCAGTTCTTC. Translated, this gives CATSSFRLAGGHEQFF.